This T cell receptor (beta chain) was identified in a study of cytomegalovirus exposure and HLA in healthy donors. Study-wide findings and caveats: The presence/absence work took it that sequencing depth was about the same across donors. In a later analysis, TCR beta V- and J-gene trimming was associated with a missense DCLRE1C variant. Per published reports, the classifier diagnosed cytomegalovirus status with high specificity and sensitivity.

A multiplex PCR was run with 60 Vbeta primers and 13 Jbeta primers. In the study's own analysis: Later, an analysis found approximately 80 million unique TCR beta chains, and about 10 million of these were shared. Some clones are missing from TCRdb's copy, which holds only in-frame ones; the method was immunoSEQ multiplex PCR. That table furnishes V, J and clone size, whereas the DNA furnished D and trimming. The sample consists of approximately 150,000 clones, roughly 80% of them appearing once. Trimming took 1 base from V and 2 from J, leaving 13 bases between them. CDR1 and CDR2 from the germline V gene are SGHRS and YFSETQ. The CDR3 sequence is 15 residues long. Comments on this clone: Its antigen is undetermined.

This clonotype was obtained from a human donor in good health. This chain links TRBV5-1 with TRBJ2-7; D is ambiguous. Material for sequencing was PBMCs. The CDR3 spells CASSLSPGQTYEQYF. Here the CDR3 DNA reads TGCGCCAGCAGCTTGAGTCCTGGCCAGACCTACGAGCAGTACTTC.